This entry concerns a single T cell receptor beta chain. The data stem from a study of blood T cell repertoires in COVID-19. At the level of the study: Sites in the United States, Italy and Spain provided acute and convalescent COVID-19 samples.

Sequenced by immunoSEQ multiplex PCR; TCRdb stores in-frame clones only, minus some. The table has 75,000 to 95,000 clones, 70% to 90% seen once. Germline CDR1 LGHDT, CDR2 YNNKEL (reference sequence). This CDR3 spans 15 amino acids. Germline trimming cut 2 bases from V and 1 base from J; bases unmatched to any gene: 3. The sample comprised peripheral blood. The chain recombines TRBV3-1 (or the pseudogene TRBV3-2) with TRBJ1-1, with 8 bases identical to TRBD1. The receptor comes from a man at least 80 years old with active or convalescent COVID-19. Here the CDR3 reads CASSQQGARNTEAFF. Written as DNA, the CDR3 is TGTGCCAGCAGCCAACAGGGGGCGAGGAACACTGAAGCTTTCTTT.